The sequence of this T cell receptor beta chain was determined in a study of T cell responses to AZD1222 COVID-19 vaccine. Germline lookup yields CDR1 LGHNA and CDR2 YSLEER. This CDR3 has 17 amino acids. With 0 bases clipped from V and 1 base from J, the junction kept 4 bases outside the gene matches. Data came from immunoSEQ multiplex PCR; TCRdb stores just in-frame clones and leaves some out. This sample has roughly 150,000 clones, with approximately 91% found just once. This chain connects TRBV4-3 to TRBJ2-2, with TRBD1 identical over 8 bases. Sequencing was performed on peripheral blood, taken after recovery from COVID-19. The source of this sequence is an adult who had recovered from COVID-19. CDR3 coding DNA: TGCGCCAGCAGCCAAGATTCCGGACAGGGGAACACCGGGGAGCTGTTTTTT. Its protein is CASSQDSGQGNTGELFF.